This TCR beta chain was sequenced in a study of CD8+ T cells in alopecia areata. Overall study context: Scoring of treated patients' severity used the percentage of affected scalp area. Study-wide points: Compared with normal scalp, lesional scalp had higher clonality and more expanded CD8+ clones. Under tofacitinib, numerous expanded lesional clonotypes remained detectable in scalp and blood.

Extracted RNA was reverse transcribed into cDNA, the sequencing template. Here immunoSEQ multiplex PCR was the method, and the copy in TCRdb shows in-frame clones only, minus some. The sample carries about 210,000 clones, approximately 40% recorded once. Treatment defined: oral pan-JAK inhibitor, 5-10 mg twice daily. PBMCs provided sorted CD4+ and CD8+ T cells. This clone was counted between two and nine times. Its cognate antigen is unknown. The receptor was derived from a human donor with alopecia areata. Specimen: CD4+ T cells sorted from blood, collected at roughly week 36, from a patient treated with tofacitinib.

The CDR3 spells CASSLVVAVQETQYF. In DNA, the CDR3 is TGTGCCAGCAGCTTAGTGGTAGCGGTCCAAGAGACCCAGTACTTC. J is TRBJ2-5 and V is TRBV7-6, with TRBD2 as a possible D gene (6 bases). Germline V gene data show CDR1 as SGHVS and CDR2 as FNYEAQ. Trimming took 1 base from V and 1 from J, leaving 10 bases between them. The CDR3 loop spans 15 amino acids. The variable domain in full, completed from reference TRBV7-6 and TRBJ2-5, reads GAGVSQSPRYKVTKRGQDVALRCDPISGHVSLYWYRQALGQGPEFLTYFNYEAQQDKSGLPNDRFSAERPEGSISTLTIQRTEQRDSAMYRCASSLVVAVQETQYFGPGTRLLVL.